This note documents a single TCR beta chain sequence. The antigen remains unidentified. The V and J ends lost 7 bases and 6 bases, in that order; junction bases with no gene match: 10. The CDR3 runs to 15 residues. In germline, CDR1 is SEHNR, CDR2 FQNEAQ (reference sequence). Produced via immunoSEQ multiplex PCR; TCRdb's table is partial and in-frame only. The sample carries fewer than 600,000 clones, just over 75% recorded once. The data derive from a study of shared clonotypes between healthy human individuals. Study conclusions and caveats: Sample collection involved blood only; tissue repertoires are likely different.

The receptor was isolated from a woman aged 40 to 55 in good health. Some clones in this sample may be carry-over from other donors' samples. The rearrangement uses TRBV7-9 and TRBJ2-7; the match to TRBD1 covers 12 bases. Material for sequencing was PBMCs. The CDR3 sequence is CASNAPGQGALEQYF. The CDR3 DNA reads as TGTGCCAGCAACGCACCGGGACAGGGGGCTCTCGAGCAGTACTTC.